The source of this T cell receptor (beta chain) is a study of regulatory T cells in long-lasting Graves disease. In its sample, this clonotype was seen a few times. The time point here: newly diagnosed GD, antithyroid drugs for less than 3 months. Following extraction of RNA from PBMCs, that RNA was used to make the TCR library. Clinicians diagnosed Graves' disease using American Thyroid Association guidelines. iRepertoire HTBI primers and Arm-PCR of CDR3 regions built TCR beta libraries. TCRdb used MiXCR to reprocess the multiplex PCR reads, holding one entry per CDR3 protein. The profile shows around 400,000 distinct CDR3 sequences, approximately 16% of them singletons. Another study also made use of these data, one on T cells in Graves' hyperthyroidism and ophthalmopathy.

The specimen comprised peripheral blood mononuclear cells (PBMCs), sampled at new diagnosis, from a patient treated with antithyroid drugs. This TCR was sampled from a woman aged 40 to 50 with Graves disease.

CDR3 in DNA: TGTGCCAGCATCCCGACAGGGAGGGCTGAAGCTTTCTTT. Encoded protein: CASIPTGRAEAFF. The V call is TRBV28, the J call TRBJ1-1; 7 bases match TRBD1. Germline V gene lookup returns CDR1 MDHEN and CDR2 SYDVKM. The CDR3 covers 13 residues. V was clipped by 7 bases and J by 6 bases; unmatched bases: 8.